The T cell receptor (beta chain) described here comes from a study of PD-L1 blockade in urothelial cancer. About the study: Male sex and bladder-origin urothelial cancer were recorded for twenty-five of 29 patients. Researchers found blood samples held a median of roughly 140,000 T cells. At 6 weeks and at 3 weeks (second dose) after treatment start, blood was analyzed.

This clone was found a few times. Deletions cut 2 bases from V and 4 bases from J, with 8 bases between. There are 13 residues in the CDR3. The germline CDR1 and CDR2 sequences are LGHNA and YNFKEQ. Synthetic spike-ins, TCR analog templates, were added into each PCR. Repertoires were generated with immunoSEQ multiplex PCR, while TCRdb's copy carries only in-frame clones and drops some. The profile shows tens of thousands of clones, 82% of them singletons. This clonotype originated in a man aged 65-85 years with urothelial cancer. The genes are TRBV4-2 and TRBJ2-5; TRBD1 might be the D (5 bases). Sequencing used PBMCs, obtained around atezolizumab (anti-PD-L1) treatment. CDR3 nucleotide sequence: TGTGCCAGCAGCCAAAGGACATCAGAGACCCAGTACTTC. This gives the protein CASSQRTSETQYF.